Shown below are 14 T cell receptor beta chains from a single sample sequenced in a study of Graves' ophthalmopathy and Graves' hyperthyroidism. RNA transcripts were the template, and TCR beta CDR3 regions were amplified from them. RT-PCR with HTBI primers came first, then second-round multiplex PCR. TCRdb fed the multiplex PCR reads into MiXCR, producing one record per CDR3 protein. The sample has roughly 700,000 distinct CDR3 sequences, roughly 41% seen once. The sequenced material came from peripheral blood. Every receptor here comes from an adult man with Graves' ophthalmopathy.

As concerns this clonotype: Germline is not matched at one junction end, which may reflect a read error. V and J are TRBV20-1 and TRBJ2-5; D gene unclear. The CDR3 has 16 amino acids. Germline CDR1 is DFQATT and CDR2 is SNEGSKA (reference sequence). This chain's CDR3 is CSAIRVAGPWQEIQYF. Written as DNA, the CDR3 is TGCAGTGCTATAAGGGTAGCAGGTCCTTGGCAAGAGATCCAGTACTTC.

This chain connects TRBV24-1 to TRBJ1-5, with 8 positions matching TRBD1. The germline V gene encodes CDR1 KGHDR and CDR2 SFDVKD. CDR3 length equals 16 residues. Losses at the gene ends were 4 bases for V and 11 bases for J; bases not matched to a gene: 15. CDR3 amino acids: CATSDPGGTGRETQHF. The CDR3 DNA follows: TGTGCCACCAGTGACCCGGGGGGGACAGGAAGGGAGACCCAGCATTTT.

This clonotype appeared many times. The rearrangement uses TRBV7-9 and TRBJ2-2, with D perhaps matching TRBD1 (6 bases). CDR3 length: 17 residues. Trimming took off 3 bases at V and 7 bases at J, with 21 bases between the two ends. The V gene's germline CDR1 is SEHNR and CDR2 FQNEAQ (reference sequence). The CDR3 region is CASSLVVSPRDNGELFF. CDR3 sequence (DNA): TGTGCCAGCAGCTTGGTTGTGTCCCCTCGGGACAACGGGGAGCTGTTTTTT. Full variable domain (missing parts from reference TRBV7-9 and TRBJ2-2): DTGVSQNPRHKITKRGQNVTFRCDPISEHNRLYWYRQTLGQGPEFLTYFQNEAQLEKSRLLSDRFSAERPKGSFSTLEIQRTEQGDSAMYLCASSLVVSPRDNGELFFGEGSRLTVL.

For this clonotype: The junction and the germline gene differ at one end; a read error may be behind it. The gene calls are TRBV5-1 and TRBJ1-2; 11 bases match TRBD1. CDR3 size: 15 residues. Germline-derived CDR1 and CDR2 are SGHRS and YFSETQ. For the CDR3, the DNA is TGCGCCGGCAGCTGGCGGACAGGGGGCGCAACCGGCTACACCTTC. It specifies CAGSWRTGGATGYTF.

CDR3 nucleotide sequence: TGCAGTGCTGAATTAGCGGGAGGGGGGGTGGAGACCCAGTACTTC. It encodes CSAELAGGGVETQYF. The chain combines TRBV20-1 with TRBJ2-5; 11 bases line up with TRBD2. Germline V gives CDR1 DFQATT, CDR2 SNEGSKA (reference sequence). The CDR3 sequence is 15 residues long. The J segment lost 5 bases and the V segment lost 5 bases, leaving 10 bases of the junction unmatched.

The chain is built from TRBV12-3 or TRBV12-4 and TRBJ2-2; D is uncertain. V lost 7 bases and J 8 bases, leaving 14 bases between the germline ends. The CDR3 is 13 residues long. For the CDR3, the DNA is TGTGCCAGCACCCCCAATGAGTATGGGGAGCTGTTTTTT. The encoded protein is CASTPNEYGELFF.

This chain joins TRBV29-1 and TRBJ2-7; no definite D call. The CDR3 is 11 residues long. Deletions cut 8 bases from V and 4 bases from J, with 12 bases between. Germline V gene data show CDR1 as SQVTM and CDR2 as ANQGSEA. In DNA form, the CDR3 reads TGCAGCTTAACGGAAGGGTACGAGCAGTACTTC. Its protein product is CSLTEGYEQYF.

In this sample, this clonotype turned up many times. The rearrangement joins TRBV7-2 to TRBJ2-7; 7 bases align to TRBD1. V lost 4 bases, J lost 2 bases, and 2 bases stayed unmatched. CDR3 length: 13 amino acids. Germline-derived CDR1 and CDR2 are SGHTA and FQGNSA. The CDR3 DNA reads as TGTGCCAGCAGCTGGGGACAGCCCTACGAGCAGTACTTC. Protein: CASSWGQPYEQYF.

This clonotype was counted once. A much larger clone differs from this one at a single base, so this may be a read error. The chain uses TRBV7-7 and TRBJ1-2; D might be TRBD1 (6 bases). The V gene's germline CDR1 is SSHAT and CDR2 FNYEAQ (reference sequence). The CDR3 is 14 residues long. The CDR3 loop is CAGSSPVRGGGYTF. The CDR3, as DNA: TGTGCTGGCAGCTCACCCGTAAGGGGGGGGGGCTACACCTTC.

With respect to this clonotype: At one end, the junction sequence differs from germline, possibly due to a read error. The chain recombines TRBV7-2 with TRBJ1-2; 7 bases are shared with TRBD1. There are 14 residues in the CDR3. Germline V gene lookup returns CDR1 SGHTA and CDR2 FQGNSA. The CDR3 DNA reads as TGTGCCAGCAGCCCGGGACAGATTAACTATGGCTTCACCTTC. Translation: CASSPGQINYGFTF.

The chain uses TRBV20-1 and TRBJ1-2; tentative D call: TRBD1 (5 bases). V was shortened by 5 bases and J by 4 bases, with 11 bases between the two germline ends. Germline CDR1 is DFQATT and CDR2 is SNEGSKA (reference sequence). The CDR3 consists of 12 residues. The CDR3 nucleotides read TGCAGTGCTTACAGGATAACCTATGGCTACACCTTC. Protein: CSAYRITYGYTF.

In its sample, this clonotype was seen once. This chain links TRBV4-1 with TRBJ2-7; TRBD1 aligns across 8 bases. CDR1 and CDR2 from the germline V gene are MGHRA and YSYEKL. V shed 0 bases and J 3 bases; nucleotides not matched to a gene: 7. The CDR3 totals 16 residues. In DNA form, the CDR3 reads TGCGCCAGCAGCCAAGATTCGGGGACAGGCTACTACGAGCAGTACTTC. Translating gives CASSQDSGTGYYEQYF.

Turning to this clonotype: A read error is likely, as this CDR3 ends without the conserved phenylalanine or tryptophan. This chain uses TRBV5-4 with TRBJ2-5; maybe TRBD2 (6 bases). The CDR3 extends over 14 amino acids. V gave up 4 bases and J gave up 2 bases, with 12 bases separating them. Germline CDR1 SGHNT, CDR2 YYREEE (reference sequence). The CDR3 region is CASSGRDLQETQYS. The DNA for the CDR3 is TGTGCCAGCAGCGGCCGGGACTTACAAGAGACCCAGTACTCC.

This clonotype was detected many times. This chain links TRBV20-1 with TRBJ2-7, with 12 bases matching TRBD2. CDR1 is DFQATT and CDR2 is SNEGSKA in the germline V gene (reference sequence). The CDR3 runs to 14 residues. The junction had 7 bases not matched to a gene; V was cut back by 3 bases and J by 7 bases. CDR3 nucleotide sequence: TGCAGTGCTAGTGGGACTAGCGGGTACATAGAGCAGTACTTC. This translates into CSASGTSGYIEQYF.